The table lists the clone carrying this TCR beta chain with a few counts. Antigen specificity is unknown. Germline CDR1 is GTSNPN and CDR2 is SVGIG (reference sequence). The CDR3 has 14 residues. This sample was taken from a study of blood T cells in healthy people across ages. Study details: For every two T cells, template switching captured about one barcoded beta molecule.

Broader study findings: Because donor CMV status was unknown, expanded clonotype changes were possibly confounded.

PCR was performed a second time for about 6 to 12 cycles using a sample-barcoded 5' primer and a J-beta primer mix. TCRdb re-called the 5' RACE reads with MiXCR, one entry per CDR3 protein. Of 600,000 or so distinct CDR3 sequences listed, about 30% were seen once; the top ten hold about a sixth. The authors extracted at least 6 micrograms of total RNA per sample. This TCR was recovered from a woman of 80 years or more in good health. The rearrangement uses TRBV30 and TRBJ2-7; D may match TRBD1 or TRBD2 (5 bases each). The sequenced sample consisted of blood. CDR3 sequence reads: CAAAAGTSSYEQYF. In nucleotides, the CDR3 is TGTGCTGCAGCCGCCGGGACCTCTTCCTACGAGCAGTACTTC.